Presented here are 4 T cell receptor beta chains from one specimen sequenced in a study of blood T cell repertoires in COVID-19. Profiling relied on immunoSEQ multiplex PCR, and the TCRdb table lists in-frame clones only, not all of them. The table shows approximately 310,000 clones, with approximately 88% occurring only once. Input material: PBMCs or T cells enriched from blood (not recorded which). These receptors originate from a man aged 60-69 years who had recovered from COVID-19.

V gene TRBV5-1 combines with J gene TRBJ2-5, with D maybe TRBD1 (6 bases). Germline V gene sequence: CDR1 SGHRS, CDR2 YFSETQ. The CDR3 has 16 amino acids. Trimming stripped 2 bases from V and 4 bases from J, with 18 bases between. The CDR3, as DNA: TGCGCCAGCAGCTTCCTTGGACAGACTTGGGGAGAGACCCAGTACTTC. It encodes CASSFLGQTWGETQYF.

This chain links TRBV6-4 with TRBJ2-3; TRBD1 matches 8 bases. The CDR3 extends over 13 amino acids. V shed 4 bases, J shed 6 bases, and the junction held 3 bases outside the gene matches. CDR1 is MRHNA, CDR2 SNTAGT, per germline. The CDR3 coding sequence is TGTGCCAGCAGTGTGGACAGGGCGGATACGCAGTATTTT. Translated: CASSVDRADTQYF.

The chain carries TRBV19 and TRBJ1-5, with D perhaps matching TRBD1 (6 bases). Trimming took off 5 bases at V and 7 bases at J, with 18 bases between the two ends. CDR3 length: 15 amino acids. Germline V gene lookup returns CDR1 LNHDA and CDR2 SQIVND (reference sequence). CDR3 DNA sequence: TGTGCCAGTAGTTCCCAACGGGGGGCTGGACAGCCCCAGCATTTT. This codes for CASSSQRGAGQPQHF.

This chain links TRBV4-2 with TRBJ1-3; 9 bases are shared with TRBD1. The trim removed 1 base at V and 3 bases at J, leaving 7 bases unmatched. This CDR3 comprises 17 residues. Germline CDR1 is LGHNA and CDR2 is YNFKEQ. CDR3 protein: CASSQGSGTGLGNTIYF. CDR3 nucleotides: TGTGCCAGCAGCCAAGGATCCGGGACAGGGCTTGGAAACACCATATATTTT.